The 16 T cell receptor beta chains listed next were all sequenced from one sample in a study of regulatory T cells in long-lasting Graves disease. Sample time point: newly diagnosed GD, antithyroid drugs for less than 3 months. Researchers made the TCR library from RNA that was extracted from PBMCs. Investigators prepared the TCR beta libraries by applying iRepertoire HTBI primers and Arm-PCR of CDR3 regions. MiXCR, applied by TCRdb to the multiplex PCR reads, yields one record per CDR3 protein. The repertoire includes around 470,000 distinct CDR3 sequences, around 15% of them detected once, and roughly 18% sits in the top ten. The data were also submitted as part of a second study, on T cells in Graves' hyperthyroidism and ophthalmopathy.

This specimen consisted of peripheral blood mononuclear cells (PBMCs), obtained at new diagnosis, from a patient treated with antithyroid drugs. The receptors shown here come from a woman aged 50 to 65 with Graves disease.

Note on this clonotype: With a much larger clone just one base away, this may be a read error. The chain carries TRBV30 and TRBJ2-1, with 10 bases identical to TRBD2. V was clipped by 3 bases and J by 10 bases; unmatched bases: 6. The CDR3 loop spans 13 amino acids. CDR1 GTSNPN and CDR2 SVGIG come from the germline V gene (reference sequence). The CDR3 sequence: CAWSGTSEYEQFF. In DNA, the CDR3 is TGTGCCTGGAGCGGGACTAGCGAATACGAGCAGTTCTTC.

This clonotype was recorded many times. V usage is TRBV2 and J usage is TRBJ2-5; D not resolved. V was cut by 5 bases and J by 2 bases, with 9 bases left in between. CDR1 SNHLY and CDR2 FYNNEI come from the germline V gene. This CDR3 contains 13 residues. The CDR3 spells CASSTQRQETQYF. The CDR3 coding sequence is TGTGCCAGCAGTACACAGCGTCAAGAGACCCAGTACTTC.

This clonotype was detected many times. The rearrangement joins TRBV18 to TRBJ2-1, with unresolved D. Germline-derived CDR1 and CDR2 are KGHSH and LQKENI. Trimming stripped 2 bases from V and 2 bases from J, with 7 bases between. The CDR3 has 14 amino acids. CDR3 sequence (DNA): TGTGCCAGCTCACCAAAAAAGGCCTACAATGAGCAGTTCTTC. Amino acid sequence: CASSPKKAYNEQFF. Drawing the rest from reference TRBV18 and TRBJ2-1, the complete variable domain is NAGVMQNPRHLVRRRGQEARLRCSPMKGHSHVYWYRQLPEEGLKFMVYLQKENIIDESGMPKERFSAEFPKEGPSILRIQQVVRGDSAAYFCASSPKKAYNEQFFGPGTRLTVL.

In its sample, this clonotype was seen a few times. It may be a read error: a sequence one base away is much more abundant. No conserved phenylalanine or tryptophan ends this CDR3, so it is likely a read error. The chain links TRBV28 to TRBJ2-3; 8 bases are shared with TRBD2. This CDR3 has 15 amino acids. The germline gives CDR1 MDHEN, CDR2 SYDVKM. Trimming took 8 bases from V and 4 from J; bases not matched to a gene: 11. The CDR3 is CASRPLAGHADTQYL. In DNA form, the CDR3 reads TGTGCCAGCCGCCCTCTAGCGGGCCATGCAGATACGCAGTATCTT.

The chain combines TRBV2 with TRBJ2-5; D uncertain. The J call may be faulty, since TRBJ2-1 better matches the DNA end. Per germline, CDR1 SNHLY and CDR2 FYNNEI. The CDR3 is made up of 14 amino acids. CDR3 DNA: TGTGCCAGCATACCTAGGCCGCTTATGGTTGAGCAGTTCTTC. Amino acid sequence: CASIPRPLMVEQFF.

This clonotype was seen repeatedly, ten times or more. The rearrangement uses TRBV5-1 and TRBJ2-6, with D possibly matching TRBD2 (6 bases). In germline, CDR1 is SGHRS, CDR2 YFSETQ. V was trimmed by 2 bases and J by 0 bases, leaving 9 bases between them. There are 16 residues in the CDR3. The CDR3 here is CASSFAGSSGANVLTF. The CDR3 coding sequence is TGCGCCAGCAGCTTTGCGGGGAGCTCTGGGGCCAACGTCCTGACTTTC. The full variable domain, rest sourced from reference TRBV5-1 and TRBJ2-6, is KAGVTQTPRYLIKTRGQQVTLSCSPISGHRSVSWYQQTPGQGLQFLFEYFSETQRNKGNFPGRFSGRQFSNSRSEMNVSTLELGDSALYLCASSFAGSSGANVLTFGAGSRLTVL.

In this sample, this clonotype turned up many times. V and J are TRBV28 and TRBJ1-1; D ambiguous. Germline CDR1 and CDR2: MDHEN and SYDVKM. The CDR3 totals 15 residues. Deletions cut 7 bases from V and 1 base from J, with 16 bases between. CDR3 bases: TGTGCCAGCACCCCGCCGGCCCGAAGGAACACTGAAGCTTTCTTT. It yields the protein CASTPPARRNTEAFF.

This clonotype was counted at least ten times. The chain couples TRBV27 to TRBJ2-6, with D possibly being TRBD2 (5 bases). The CDR3 is 15 residues long. Germline CDR1 reads MNHEY; CDR2 reads SMNVEV (reference sequence). V lost 7 bases to trimming and J lost 1 base, with 11 bases between them. The CDR3, as DNA: TGTGCCAGCACCCACGGGAATTCTGGGGCCAACGTCCTGACTTTC. Translation: CASTHGNSGANVLTF.

In this sample, this clonotype turned up a few times. One end of the junction is discordant with germline, which a read error may explain. This sequence joins TRBV7-3 and TRBJ2-2, with D perhaps assigned TRBD1 or TRBD2 (6 bases each). The CDR3 length is 18 residues. CDR1 and CDR2 (germline): SGHTA, FQGTGA. The CDR3 DNA reads TGTGCCAGCAGCCTAAATAGCTGGGGTTACAGGGAAACCGGGGGGCTGTTTTTT. Translated: CASSLNSWGYRETGGLFF.

Ten or more counts support this clonotype. This chain uses TRBV7-8 with TRBJ2-5; the match to TRBD2 covers 8 bases. J gave up 3 bases and V 5 bases, and 5 bases lay outside the gene matches. CDR3 length: 14 residues. Germline assignment: CDR1 SGHVS and CDR2 FQNEAQ. CDR3 residues: CASSPTSGEETQYF. CDR3 nucleotide sequence: TGTGCCAGCAGCCCCACTAGCGGAGAAGAGACCCAGTACTTC.

This clonotype showed up just a few times. V is TRBV9 and J is TRBJ2-3; weak D call: TRBD2 (5 bases). The CDR3 loop spans 13 amino acids. The V gene's germline CDR1 is SGDLS and CDR2 YYNGEE. The V and J ends lost 0 bases and 4 bases respectively, with 6 bases between them. Here the CDR3 reads CASSVGTSDTQYF. The CDR3 nucleotides are TGTGCCAGCAGCGTAGGGACTTCAGATACGCAGTATTTT.

This clonotype was detected ten times or more. The chain employs TRBV6-1 and TRBJ2-2, with TRBD2 identical over 7 bases. J lost 1 base, V lost 7 bases, and 0 bases had no gene match. Germline loops: CDR1 MNHNS, CDR2 SASEGT. The CDR3 covers 13 residues. The CDR3 DNA reads TGTGCCAGCACGGGAGGGAACACCGGGGAGCTGTTTTTT. Translation gives CASTGGNTGELFF.

V and J are TRBV28 and TRBJ2-1; D ambiguous. V dropped 5 bases and J dropped 4 bases, with 12 bases sitting between them. The CDR3 is made up of 14 amino acids. Germline assignment: CDR1 MDHEN and CDR2 SYDVKM. This CDR3 reads CASSILQIYNEQFF. The DNA for the CDR3 is TGTGCCAGCAGTATTTTACAGATTTACAATGAGCAGTTCTTC.

This sequence joins TRBV29-1 and TRBJ2-7; D is unresolved. With 1 base removed from V and 2 bases from J, the gap between germline ends came to 3 bases. Germline CDR1 reads SQVTM; CDR2 reads ANQGSEA. This CDR3 contains 11 residues. The CDR3 region is CSVEVAYEQYF. The CDR3 nucleotides read TGCAGCGTTGAAGTAGCCTACGAGCAGTACTTC.

This clonotype was recorded many times. The chain recombines TRBV30 with TRBJ1-2, with 7 bases fitting TRBD1. The CDR3 is made up of 15 amino acids. Per the germline V gene, CDR1 is GTSNPN and CDR2 is SVGIG (reference sequence). Trimming at V came to 1 base and at J to 5 bases, leaving 10 bases not matched to a gene. The DNA of the CDR3 is TGTGCCTGGAGTGGAGGCCTGACAGGGCAGTATGGCTACACCTTC. Residues: CAWSGGLTGQYGYTF.

This clonotype has ten or more counts. The chain couples TRBV7-9 to TRBJ1-1; no definite D call. Germline CDR1 SEHNR, CDR2 FQNEAQ (reference sequence). This CDR3 contains 13 residues. V dropped 0 bases and J dropped 3 bases, with 5 bases sitting between them. For the CDR3, the DNA is TGTGCCAGCAGCTTAGCCATGGACACTGAAGCTTTCTTT. Translating gives CASSLAMDTEAFF. Variable domain in full (rest from reference TRBV7-9 and TRBJ1-1): DTGVSQNPRHKITKRGQNVTFRCDPISEHNRLYWYRQTLGQGPEFLTYFQNEAQLEKSRLLSDRFSAERPKGSFSTLEIQRTEQGDSAMYLCASSLAMDTEAFFGQGTRLTVV.